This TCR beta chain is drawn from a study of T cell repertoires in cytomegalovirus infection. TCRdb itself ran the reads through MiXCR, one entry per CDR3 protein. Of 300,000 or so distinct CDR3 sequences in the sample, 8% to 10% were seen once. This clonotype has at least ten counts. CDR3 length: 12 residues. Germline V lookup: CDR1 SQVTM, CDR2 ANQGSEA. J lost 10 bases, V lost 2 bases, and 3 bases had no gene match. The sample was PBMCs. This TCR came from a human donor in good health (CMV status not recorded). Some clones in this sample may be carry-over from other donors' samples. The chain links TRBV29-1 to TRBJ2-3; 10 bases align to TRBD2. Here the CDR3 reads CSVETSGVPQYF. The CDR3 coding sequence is TGCAGCGTTGAAACTAGCGGGGTGCCGCAGTATTTT.